This TCR beta chain was obtained from a study of blood T cell repertoires in COVID-19. The wider study: Sample material is recorded as cDNA or gDNA derived from T cells, B-cell-depleted T cells, or PBMCs.

Some clones are missing from TCRdb's copy, which holds only in-frame ones; the method was immunoSEQ multiplex PCR. The data show roughly 100,000 clones, roughly 80% seen once. V was shortened by 4 bases and J by 7 bases, with 17 bases between the two germline ends. Per the germline V gene, CDR1 is SGHRS and CDR2 is YFSETQ. CDR3 length equals 14 residues. The chain couples TRBV5-1 to TRBJ2-5, with D maybe TRBD2 (6 bases). Sequenced input: peripheral blood. This receptor was obtained from a woman in her 70s with acute or convalescent COVID-19. The CDR3 nucleotides are TGCGCCAGCAGCGGCGGGACCGGGCCGGGGACCCAGTACTTC. Translating it yields CASSGGTGPGTQYF.